The present T cell receptor (beta chain) was sequenced within a study of a mutant IDH1 vaccine in newly diagnosed glioma. A note on this clone: Its matching antigen is unknown.

As for time point: week 11, during vaccination. Alongside topical imiquimod, each dose of vaccine comprised 300 ug of mutant IDH1 20-mer peptide. Profiling relied on immunoSEQ multiplex PCR, and the TCRdb table lists in-frame clones only, not all of them. The repertoire has about 40,000 clones, 84% of them found once; the top ten carry about 2.2%. This CDR3 has 12 residues. Per germline, CDR1 SNHLY and CDR2 FYNNEI. V lost 5 bases, J lost 4 bases, and 8 bases lay in between. The sequencing here drew on PBMCs, taken from a glioma patient whose treatment included an IDH1 peptide vaccine. The V call is TRBV2, the J call TRBJ1-2; no clear D gene. The source is a man in his forties with glioma. As DNA, the CDR3 is TGTGCCAGCAGTCAGAGTTCCTATGGCTACACCTTC. This gives the protein CASSQSSYGYTF.